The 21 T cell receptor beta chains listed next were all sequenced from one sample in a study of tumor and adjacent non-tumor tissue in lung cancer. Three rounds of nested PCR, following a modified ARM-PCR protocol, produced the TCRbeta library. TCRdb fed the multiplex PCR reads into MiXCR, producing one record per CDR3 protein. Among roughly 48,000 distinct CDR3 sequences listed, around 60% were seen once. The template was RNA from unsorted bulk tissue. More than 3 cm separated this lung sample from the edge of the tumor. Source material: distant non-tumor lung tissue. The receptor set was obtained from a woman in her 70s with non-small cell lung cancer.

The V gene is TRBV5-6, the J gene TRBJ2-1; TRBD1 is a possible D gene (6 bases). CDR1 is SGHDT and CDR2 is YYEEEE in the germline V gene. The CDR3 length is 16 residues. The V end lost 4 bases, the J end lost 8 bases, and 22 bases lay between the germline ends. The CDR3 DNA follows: TGTGCCAGCAGCGATCGCCGGGACAAAGGGTACCATGAGCAGTTCTTC. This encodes CASSDRRDKGYHEQFF.

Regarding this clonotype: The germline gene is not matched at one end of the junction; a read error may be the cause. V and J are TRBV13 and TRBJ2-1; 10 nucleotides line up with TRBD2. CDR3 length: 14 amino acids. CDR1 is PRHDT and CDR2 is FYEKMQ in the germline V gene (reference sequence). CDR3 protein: CAISLLAGPNGQFF. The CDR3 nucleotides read TGTGCCATCAGCTTACTAGCGGGACCCAATGGGCAGTTCTTC.

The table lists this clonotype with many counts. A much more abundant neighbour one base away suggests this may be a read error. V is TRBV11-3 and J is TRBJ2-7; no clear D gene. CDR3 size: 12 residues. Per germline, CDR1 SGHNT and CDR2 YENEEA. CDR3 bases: TGTGCCAGCAGCTACTCCCCCTACGGGCAGTACTTC. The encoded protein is CASSYSPYGQYF.

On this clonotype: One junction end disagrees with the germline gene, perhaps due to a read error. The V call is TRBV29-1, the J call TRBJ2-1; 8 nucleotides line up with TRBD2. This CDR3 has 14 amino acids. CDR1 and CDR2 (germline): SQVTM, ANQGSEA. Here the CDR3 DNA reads TGCAGCGTTCCCATAGCGGGATCCTACAACGAGCTGTTCTTC. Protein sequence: CSVPIAGSYNELFF.

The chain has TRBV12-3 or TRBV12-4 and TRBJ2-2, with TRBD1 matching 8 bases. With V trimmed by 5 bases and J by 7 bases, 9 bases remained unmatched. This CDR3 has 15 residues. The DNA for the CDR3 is TGTGCCAGCAGTCTGGACAGGGTTTTAGTCGGGGAGCTGTTTTTT. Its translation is CASSLDRVLVGELFF.

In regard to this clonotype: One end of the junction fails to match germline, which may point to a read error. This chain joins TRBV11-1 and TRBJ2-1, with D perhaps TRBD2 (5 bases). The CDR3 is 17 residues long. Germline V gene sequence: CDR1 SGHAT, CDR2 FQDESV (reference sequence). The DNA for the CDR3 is TGTGCCGGCAGCTTTCCCCCGTGGGAGTATCCGTACAATGAGCAGTTCTTC. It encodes CAGSFPPWEYPYNEQFF.

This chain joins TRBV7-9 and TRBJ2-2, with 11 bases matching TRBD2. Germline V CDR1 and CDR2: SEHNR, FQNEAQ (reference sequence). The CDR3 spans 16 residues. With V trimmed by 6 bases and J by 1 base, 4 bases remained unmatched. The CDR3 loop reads CASRSTSGGNTGELFF. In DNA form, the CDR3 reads TGTGCCAGCAGATCCACTAGCGGGGGGAACACCGGGGAGCTGTTTTTT.

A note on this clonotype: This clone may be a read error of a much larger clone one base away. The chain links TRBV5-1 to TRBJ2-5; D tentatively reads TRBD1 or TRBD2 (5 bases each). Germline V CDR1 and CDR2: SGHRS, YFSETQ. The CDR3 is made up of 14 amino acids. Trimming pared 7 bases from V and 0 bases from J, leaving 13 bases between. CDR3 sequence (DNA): TGCGCCAGCTGCCGCCGGGACCACCAAGAGACCCAGTACTTC. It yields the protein CASCRRDHQETQYF. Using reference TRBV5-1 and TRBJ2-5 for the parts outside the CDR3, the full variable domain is KAGVTQTPRYLIKTRGQQVTLSCSPISGHRSVSWYQQTPGQGLQFLFEYFSETQRNKGNFPGRFSGRQFSNSRSEMNVSTLELGDSALYLCASCRRDHQETQYFGPGTRLLVL.

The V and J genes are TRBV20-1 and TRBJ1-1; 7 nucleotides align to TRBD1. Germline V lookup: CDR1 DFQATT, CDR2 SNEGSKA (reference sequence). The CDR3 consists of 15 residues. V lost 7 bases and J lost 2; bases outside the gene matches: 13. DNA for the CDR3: TGCAGTGTCGAACTCCTACAGGGGCGAAACACTGAAGCTTTCTTT. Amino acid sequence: CSVELLQGRNTEAFF.

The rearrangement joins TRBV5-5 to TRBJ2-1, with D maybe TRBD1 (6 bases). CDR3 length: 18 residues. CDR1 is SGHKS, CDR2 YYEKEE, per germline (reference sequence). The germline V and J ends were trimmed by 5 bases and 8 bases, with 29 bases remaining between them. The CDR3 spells CASSFPYFRGGSNHEQFF. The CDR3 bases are TGTGCCAGCAGTTTCCCCTACTTCAGGGGTGGGTCGAACCATGAGCAGTTCTTC.

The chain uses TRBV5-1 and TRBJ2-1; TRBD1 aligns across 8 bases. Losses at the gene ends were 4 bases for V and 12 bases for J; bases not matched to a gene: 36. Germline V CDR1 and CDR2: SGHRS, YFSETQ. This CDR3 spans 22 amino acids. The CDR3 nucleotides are TGCGCCAGCAGCCCCGAGGGCGGCCAGGGGGCAACCACGGACAAAAACCCACTAGGGCAGTTCTTC. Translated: CASSPEGGQGATTDKNPLGQFF.

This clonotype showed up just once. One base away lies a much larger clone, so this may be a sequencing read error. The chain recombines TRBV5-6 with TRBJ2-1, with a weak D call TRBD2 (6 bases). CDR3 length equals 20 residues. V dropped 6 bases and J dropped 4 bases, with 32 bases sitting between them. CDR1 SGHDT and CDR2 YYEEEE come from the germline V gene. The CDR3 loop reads CASISRLMAGSTLIYNEQFF. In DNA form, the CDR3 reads TGTGCCAGCATCTCCCGATTGATGGCCGGGAGCACCCTCATATACAATGAGCAGTTCTTC.

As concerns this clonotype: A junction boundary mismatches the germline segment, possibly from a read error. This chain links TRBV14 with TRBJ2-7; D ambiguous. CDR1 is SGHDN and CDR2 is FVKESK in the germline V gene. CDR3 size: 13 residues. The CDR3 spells CASSQSLDAEPYF. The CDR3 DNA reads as TGTGCCAGCAGTCAATCCCTAGATGCTGAGCCGTACTTC.

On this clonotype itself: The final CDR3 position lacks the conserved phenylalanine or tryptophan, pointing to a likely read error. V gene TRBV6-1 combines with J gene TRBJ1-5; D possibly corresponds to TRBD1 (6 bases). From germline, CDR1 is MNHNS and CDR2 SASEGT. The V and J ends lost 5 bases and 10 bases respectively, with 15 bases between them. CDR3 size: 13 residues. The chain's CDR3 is CASSLQGRHPQHL. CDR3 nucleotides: TGTGCCAGCAGTCTCCAGGGGAGGCATCCCCAGCATCTC.

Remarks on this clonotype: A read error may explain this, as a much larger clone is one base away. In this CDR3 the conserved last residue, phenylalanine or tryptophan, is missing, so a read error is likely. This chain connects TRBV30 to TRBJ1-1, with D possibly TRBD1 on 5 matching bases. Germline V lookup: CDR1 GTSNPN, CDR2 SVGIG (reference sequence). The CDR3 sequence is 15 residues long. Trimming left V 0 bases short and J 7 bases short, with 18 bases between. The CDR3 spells CAWSVTLAGPLEAFI. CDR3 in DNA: TGTGCCTGGAGTGTGACCCTCGCGGGGCCTCTTGAAGCTTTCATT.

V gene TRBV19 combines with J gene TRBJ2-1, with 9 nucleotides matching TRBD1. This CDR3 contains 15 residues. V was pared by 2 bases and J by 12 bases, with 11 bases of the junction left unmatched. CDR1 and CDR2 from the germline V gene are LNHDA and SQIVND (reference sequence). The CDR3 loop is CASSIPRQGVSGQFF. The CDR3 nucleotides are TGTGCCAGTAGTATACCCCGACAGGGGGTGAGTGGGCAGTTCTTC.

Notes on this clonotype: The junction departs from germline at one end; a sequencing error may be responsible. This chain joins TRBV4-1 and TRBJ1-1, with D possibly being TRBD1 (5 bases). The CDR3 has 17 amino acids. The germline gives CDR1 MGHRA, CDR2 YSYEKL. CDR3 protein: CAGSQAIGGEMYTEAFF. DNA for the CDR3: TGCGCCGGCAGCCAAGCGATCGGGGGAGAGATGTACACAGAAGCTTTCTTT.

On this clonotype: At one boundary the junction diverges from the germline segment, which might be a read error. Here the CDR3 DNA reads TGTGCCATTTGTGAGGGGACTAGCGGCTCCTACGAGCGGTACTTC. Translation: CAICEGTSGSYERYF. V and J are TRBV10-3 and TRBJ2-7; 11 bases are shared with TRBD2. The CDR3 is 15 amino acids. Germline V CDR1 and CDR2: ENHRY, SYGVKD.

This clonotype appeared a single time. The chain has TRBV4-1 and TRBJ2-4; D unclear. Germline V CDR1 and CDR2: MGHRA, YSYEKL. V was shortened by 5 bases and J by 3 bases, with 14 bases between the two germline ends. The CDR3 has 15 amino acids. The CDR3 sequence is CASSKGSSVKNIQYF. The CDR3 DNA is TGCGCCAGCAGCAAGGGATCAAGCGTCAAAAACATTCAGTACTTC.

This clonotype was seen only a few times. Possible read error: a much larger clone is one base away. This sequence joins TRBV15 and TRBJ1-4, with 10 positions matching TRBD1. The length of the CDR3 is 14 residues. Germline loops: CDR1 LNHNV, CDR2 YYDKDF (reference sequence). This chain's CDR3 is CTTSRGQGEEKLFF. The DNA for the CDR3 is TGTACCACCAGCAGAGGACAGGGGGAGGAAAAACTGTTTTTT.

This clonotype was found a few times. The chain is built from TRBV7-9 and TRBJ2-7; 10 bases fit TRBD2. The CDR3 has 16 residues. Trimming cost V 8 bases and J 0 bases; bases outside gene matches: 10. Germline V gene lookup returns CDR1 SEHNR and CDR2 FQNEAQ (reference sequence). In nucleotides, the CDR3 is TGTGCCAGCTTCGACCACGGGACTAGCGCCTCCTACGAGCAGTACTTC. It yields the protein CASFDHGTSASYEQYF.